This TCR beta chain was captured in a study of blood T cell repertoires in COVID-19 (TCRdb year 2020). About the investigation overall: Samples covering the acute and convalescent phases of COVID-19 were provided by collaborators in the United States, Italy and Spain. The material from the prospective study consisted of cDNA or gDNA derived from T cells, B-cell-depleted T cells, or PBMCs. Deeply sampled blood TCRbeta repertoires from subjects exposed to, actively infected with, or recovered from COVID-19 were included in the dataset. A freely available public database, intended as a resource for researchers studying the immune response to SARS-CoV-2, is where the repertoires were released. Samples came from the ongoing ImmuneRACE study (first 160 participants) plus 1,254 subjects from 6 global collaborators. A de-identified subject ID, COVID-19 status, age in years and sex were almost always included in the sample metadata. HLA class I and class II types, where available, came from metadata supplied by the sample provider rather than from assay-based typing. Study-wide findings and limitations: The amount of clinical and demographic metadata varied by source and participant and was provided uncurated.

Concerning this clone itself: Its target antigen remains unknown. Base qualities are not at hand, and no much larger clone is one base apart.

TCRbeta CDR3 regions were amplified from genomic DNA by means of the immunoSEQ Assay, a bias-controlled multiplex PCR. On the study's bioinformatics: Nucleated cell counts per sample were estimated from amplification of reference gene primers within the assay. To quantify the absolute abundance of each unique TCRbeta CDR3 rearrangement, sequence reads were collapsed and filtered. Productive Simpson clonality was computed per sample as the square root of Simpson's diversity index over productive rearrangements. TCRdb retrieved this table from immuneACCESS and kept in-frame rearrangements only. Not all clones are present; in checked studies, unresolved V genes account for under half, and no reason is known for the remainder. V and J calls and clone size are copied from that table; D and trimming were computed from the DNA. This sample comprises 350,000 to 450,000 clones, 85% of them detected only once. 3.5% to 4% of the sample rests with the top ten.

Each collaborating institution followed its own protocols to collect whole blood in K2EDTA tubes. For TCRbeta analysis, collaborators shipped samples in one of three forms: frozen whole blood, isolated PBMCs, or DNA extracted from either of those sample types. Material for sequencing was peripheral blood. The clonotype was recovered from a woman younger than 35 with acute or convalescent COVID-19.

Read as DNA, the sequence is TGTGCCAGTAGTACCGATTCAGACTACCTCTCCTACAATGAGCAGTTCTTC. It specifies CASSTDSDYLSYNEQFF. The sequence is built from TRBV19 and TRBJ2-1; a tentative D call is TRBD2 (5 bases match). Taken from the germline V gene (reference sequence), the CDR1 and CDR2 loops are LNHDA and SQIVND. Trimming costs V 4 bases and J 0 bases, and their ends lie 16 bases apart. The CDR3 has 17 amino acids, counting the end cysteine and phenylalanine. Only the CDR3 region is kept as DNA, spanning 51 bases read in frame from base 1.